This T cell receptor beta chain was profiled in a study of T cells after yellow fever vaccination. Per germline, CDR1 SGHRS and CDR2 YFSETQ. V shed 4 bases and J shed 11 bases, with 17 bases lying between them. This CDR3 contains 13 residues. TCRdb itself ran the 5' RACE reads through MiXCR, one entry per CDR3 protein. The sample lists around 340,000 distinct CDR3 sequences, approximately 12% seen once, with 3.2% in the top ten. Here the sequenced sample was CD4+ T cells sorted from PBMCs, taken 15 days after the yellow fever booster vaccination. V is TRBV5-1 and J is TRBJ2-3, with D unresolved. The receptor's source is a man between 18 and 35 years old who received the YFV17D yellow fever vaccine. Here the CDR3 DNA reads TGCGCCAGCAGCCACTCCGGGCCAAGGGAGCAGTATTTT. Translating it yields CASSHSGPREQYF.